Listed below are T cell receptor beta chains from one sample, sequenced in a study of T and B cells in COVID-19 patients. TCRdb reanalysed the multiplex PCR reads using MiXCR and keeps one entry per CDR3 protein. The data hold approximately 17,000 distinct CDR3 sequences, with roughly 28% observed a single time. The sample consisted of blood. Source of these receptors: a human donor who had recovered from COVID-19. CDR3s include the opening cysteine and the closing phenylalanine or tryptophan. The order of the fields is clone size, D gene, V gene, J gene, CDR3 DNA, CDR3 protein. The D gene is left open where the match is weak. A row's size may be missing; if present it is once, few, many or a size class.

.,TRBD1,TRBV5-4,TRBJ2-1,TGTGCCAGCACCCCGGGACAGGGCCCCGGTTGGAATGAGCAGTTCTTC,CASTPGQGPGWNEQFF
few,.,TRBV5-4,TRBJ2-1,TGTGCCAGCAGCTTGGCCGTGGTGGGGGGGCCCGGCAATGAGCAGTTCTTC,CASSLAVVGGPGNEQFF
many,TRBD1,TRBV19,TRBJ1-2,TGTGCCAGTACCCGGGACAGTAGGACTAACTATGGCTACACCTTC,CASTRDSRTNYGYTF
.,.,TRBV18,TRBJ1-6,TGTGCCAGCTCACCACTAACGAGGACCGGTGATGATTCACCCCTCCACTTT,CASSPLTRTGDDSPLHF
.,TRBD2,TRBV4-3,TRBJ2-1,TGCGCCAGCAGCCAAGCAGTATCGAGCGGGGGGGGTAATGAGCAGTTCTTC,CASSQAVSSGGGNEQFF
.,.,TRBV12-3/TRBV12-4,TRBJ1-1,TGTGCCAGCAGTTTGGGGGTCACTGAAGCTTTCTTT,CASSLGVTEAFF
few,.,TRBV7-2,TRBJ1-1,TGTGCCAGCAGCTTAGTTTTGTTGGGCGGCACTGAAGCTTTCTTT,CASSLVLLGGTEAFF
few,TRBD2,TRBV6-2/TRBV6-3,TRBJ2-6,TGTGCCAGCAAAGCGACTAGCGGGGGAGCCTCTGGGGCCAACGTCCTGACTTTC,CASKATSGGASGANVLTF
.,.,TRBV10-3,TRBJ1-2,TGTGCCATCAACTCCGGGAGGCCCAGGGATGGCTACACCTTC,CAINSGRPRDGYTF
once,.,TRBV7-4,TRBJ2-1,TGTGCCAGCAGCGAGGGGGGGGAAATATTTCGGGGTTTATACAATGAGCAGTTCTTC,CASSEGGEIFRGLYNEQFF
few,.,TRBV5-6,TRBJ2-7,TGTGCCAGCAGCTCCGGGGTTTTGGGGCAGTACTTC,CASSSGVLGQYF
medium-sized,.,TRBV27,TRBJ2-7,TGTGCGGACAGAACCTACGAGCAGTACTTC,CADRTYEQYF
.,.,TRBV5-6,TRBJ2-5,TGTGCCAGCAGCAGCGGGACAACCAGCCCCCAGTACTTC,CASSSGTTSPQYF
once,.,TRBV5-1,TRBJ2-3,TGCGCCAGCAGCTTGTCCGTCACAGATACGCAGTATTTT,CASSLSVTDTQYF
few,.,TRBV10-3,TRBJ2-3,TGTGCCATCAGTGAGTCGGATGGGACGGGTGGGACAGATACGCAGTATTTT,CAISESDGTGGTDTQYF
few,.,TRBV6-4,TRBJ2-4,TGTGCCAGCAGTGCGTCGGATGGGGAGAACATTCAGTACTTC,CASSASDGENIQYF
.,.,TRBV20-1,TRBJ2-7,TGCAGTGCTAGAGATCTCAGGGACCCTACCTACGAGCAGTACTTC,CSARDLRDPTYEQYF
.,.,TRBV20-1,TRBJ2-7,TGCAGTGCGAAGGACTACTCCTACGAGCAGTACTTC,CSAKDYSYEQYF